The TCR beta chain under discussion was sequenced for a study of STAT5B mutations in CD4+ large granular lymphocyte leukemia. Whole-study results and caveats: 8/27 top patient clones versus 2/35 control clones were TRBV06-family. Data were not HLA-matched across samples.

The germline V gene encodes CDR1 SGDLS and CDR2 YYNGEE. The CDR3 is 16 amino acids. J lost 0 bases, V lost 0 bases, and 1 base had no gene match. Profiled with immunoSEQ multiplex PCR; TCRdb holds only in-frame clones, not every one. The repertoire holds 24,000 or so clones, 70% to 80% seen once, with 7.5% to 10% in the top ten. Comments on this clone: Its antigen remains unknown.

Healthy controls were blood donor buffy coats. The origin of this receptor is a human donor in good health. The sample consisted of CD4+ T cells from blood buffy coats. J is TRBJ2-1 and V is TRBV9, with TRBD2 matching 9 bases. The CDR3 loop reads CASSVGREGSYNEQFF. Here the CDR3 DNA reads TGTGCCAGCAGCGTAGGGCGGGAGGGCTCCTACAATGAGCAGTTCTTC.